This is a list of T cell receptor beta chains from one sample in a study of blood T cell repertoires in COVID-19. TCRdb keeps only in-frame clones here, not all; method: immunoSEQ multiplex PCR. In the table there are under 400,000 clones, over 75% of which are singletons. The sample comprised PBMCs or T cells enriched from blood (not recorded which). Receptors were obtained from a middle-aged man in a cohort exposed to, infected with or recovered from COVID-19 (not recorded which). The CDR3 runs from the conserved cysteine through the conserved F or W. The order of the fields is clone size, J gene, V gene, D gene, CDR3 protein, CDR3 DNA. A D gene is named only where the DNA matches it firmly. Rows give clone size only sometimes, using once, few, many, or a class for an expanded clone.

abundance: NA; j_gene: TRBJ2-7; v_gene: TRBV12-5; d_gene: NA; CDR3aa: CASGTFYEQYF; CDR3nt: TGTGCTAGTGGTACATTCTACGAGCAGTACTTC
abundance: NA; j_gene: TRBJ1-1; v_gene: TRBV12-5; d_gene: NA; CDR3aa: CASGFPPVTGETEAFF; CDR3nt: TGTGCTAGTGGTTTCCCCCCTGTGACAGGAGAAACTGAAGCTTTCTTT
abundance: NA; j_gene: TRBJ2-5; v_gene: TRBV24-1; d_gene: TRBD2; CDR3aa: CATSDSGGGRETQYF; CDR3nt: TGTGCCACCAGTGATTCGGGGGGAGGAAGAGAGACCCAGTACTTC
abundance: once; j_gene: TRBJ2-2; v_gene: TRBV24-1; d_gene: NA; CDR3aa: CATSGGRTGTGELFF; CDR3nt: TGTGCCACCAGTGGGGGCAGGACGGGCACCGGGGAGCTGTTTTTT
abundance: NA; j_gene: TRBJ2-7; v_gene: TRBV19; d_gene: NA; CDR3aa: CASSINNYEQYF; CDR3nt: TGTGCCAGTAGTATCAACAACTACGAGCAGTACTTC
abundance: NA; j_gene: TRBJ2-2; v_gene: TRBV18; d_gene: TRBD2; CDR3aa: CASSPVAGGPTGELFF; CDR3nt: TGTGCCAGCTCACCAGTAGCGGGAGGGCCGACCGGGGAGCTGTTTTTT
abundance: NA; j_gene: TRBJ2-7; v_gene: TRBV29-1; d_gene: TRBD1; CDR3aa: CSGGQDYEQYF; CDR3nt: TGCAGCGGAGGACAGGACTACGAGCAGTACTTC
abundance: NA; j_gene: TRBJ2-2; v_gene: TRBV10-3; d_gene: TRBD2; CDR3aa: CAITKAGATGELFF; CDR3nt: TGTGCCATCACTAAAGCGGGAGCAACCGGGGAGCTGTTTTTT
abundance: NA; j_gene: TRBJ2-7; v_gene: TRBV27; d_gene: TRBD1; CDR3aa: CASSSRQGISYEQYF; CDR3nt: TGTGCCAGCAGTTCTCGACAGGGTATCTCCTACGAGCAGTACTTC
abundance: NA; j_gene: TRBJ2-5; v_gene: TRBV6-1; d_gene: TRBD2; CDR3aa: CASSEVGGGQETQYF; CDR3nt: TGTGCCAGCAGTGAAGTGGGGGGGGGCCAAGAGACCCAGTACTTC
abundance: once; j_gene: TRBJ1-3; v_gene: TRBV18; d_gene: TRBD1; CDR3aa: CASSPGTGSGNTIYF; CDR3nt: TGTGCCAGCTCACCCGGGACAGGTTCTGGAAACACCATATATTTT
abundance: NA; j_gene: TRBJ2-7; v_gene: TRBV5-4; d_gene: TRBD1; CDR3aa: CASSLRDRGFDEQYF; CDR3nt: TGTGCCAGCAGCTTGAGGGACAGGGGGTTCGACGAGCAGTACTTC
abundance: once; j_gene: TRBJ1-2; v_gene: TRBV4-1; d_gene: NA; CDR3aa: CASSQVVNANYGYTF; CDR3nt: TGCGCCAGCAGCCAAGTTGTAAATGCTAACTATGGCTACACCTTC
abundance: NA; j_gene: TRBJ2-5; v_gene: TRBV10-2; d_gene: TRBD2; CDR3aa: CASTPRASGDQETQYF; CDR3nt: TGCGCCAGCACCCCGAGGGCCAGCGGGGATCAAGAGACCCAGTACTTC
abundance: few; j_gene: TRBJ1-5; v_gene: TRBV28; d_gene: NA; CDR3aa: CASSFPLGREGAQHF; CDR3nt: TGTGCCAGCAGTTTCCCTCTAGGGAGGGAAGGAGCCCAGCATTTT
abundance: NA; j_gene: TRBJ1-2; v_gene: TRBV9; d_gene: NA; CDR3aa: CASSVGIGTQYGYTF; CDR3nt: TGTGCCAGCAGCGTAGGCATTGGGACACAGTATGGCTACACCTTC
abundance: once; j_gene: TRBJ2-1; v_gene: TRBV14; d_gene: TRBD2; CDR3aa: CASSQSLAGRQFF; CDR3nt: TGTGCCAGCAGCCAGAGTCTAGCGGGAAGGCAGTTCTTC
abundance: NA; j_gene: TRBJ2-1; v_gene: TRBV30; d_gene: TRBD1; CDR3aa: CACPGQANEQFF; CDR3nt: TGTGCCTGTCCGGGACAGGCGAATGAGCAGTTCTTC
abundance: once; j_gene: TRBJ1-2; v_gene: TRBV28; d_gene: TRBD1; CDR3aa: CASSFAGTAYNYGYTF; CDR3nt: TGTGCCAGCAGTTTCGCCGGGACAGCGTACAACTATGGCTACACCTTC
abundance: NA; j_gene: TRBJ2-7; v_gene: TRBV4-1; d_gene: TRBD2; CDR3aa: CASSRGLAGGSLGYEQYF; CDR3nt: TGCGCCAGCAGCCGAGGACTAGCGGGAGGGAGCCTGGGCTACGAGCAGTACTTC
abundance: NA; j_gene: TRBJ1-2; v_gene: TRBV10-2; d_gene: NA; CDR3aa: CASRFALSDGYTF; CDR3nt: TGCGCCAGCAGGTTTGCCCTAAGCGATGGCTACACCTTC
abundance: NA; j_gene: TRBJ1-1; v_gene: TRBV18; d_gene: NA; CDR3aa: CASSPETGLNTEAFF; CDR3nt: TGTGCCAGCTCACCCGAGACAGGACTGAACACTGAAGCTTTCTTT
abundance: many; j_gene: TRBJ2-2; v_gene: TRBV6-1; d_gene: TRBD2; CDR3aa: CASSELAGSTGELFF; CDR3nt: TGTGCCAGCAGTGAACTAGCGGGAAGCACCGGGGAGCTGTTTTTT
abundance: NA; j_gene: TRBJ1-6; v_gene: TRBV30; d_gene: NA; CDR3aa: CAWTWTDYNSPLHF; CDR3nt: TGTGCCTGGACCTGGACAGATTATAATTCACCCCTCCACTTT
abundance: NA; j_gene: TRBJ2-7; v_gene: TRBV7-3; d_gene: TRBD1; CDR3aa: CASSTDRGYEQYF; CDR3nt: TGTGCCAGCAGCACGGACAGGGGCTACGAGCAGTACTTC
abundance: once; j_gene: TRBJ1-5; v_gene: TRBV19; d_gene: NA; CDR3aa: CASGRRYSNQPQHF; CDR3nt: TGTGCCAGTGGGCGCAGGTATAGCAATCAGCCCCAGCATTTT
abundance: NA; j_gene: TRBJ2-7; v_gene: TRBV5-1; d_gene: TRBD2; CDR3aa: CASSLGGSGASYEQYF; CDR3nt: TGCGCCAGCAGCTTGGGTGGTAGCGGGGCCTCCTACGAGCAGTACTTC
abundance: NA; j_gene: TRBJ1-4; v_gene: TRBV5-1; d_gene: NA; CDR3aa: CASSSAISTNEKLFF; CDR3nt: TGCGCCAGCAGCTCAGCGATCTCAACTAATGAAAAACTGTTTTTT
abundance: NA; j_gene: TRBJ2-2; v_gene: TRBV18; d_gene: NA; CDR3aa: CASSPPESGSGAGELFF; CDR3nt: TGTGCCAGCTCACCACCGGAATCCGGGAGTGGCGCCGGGGAGCTGTTTTTT